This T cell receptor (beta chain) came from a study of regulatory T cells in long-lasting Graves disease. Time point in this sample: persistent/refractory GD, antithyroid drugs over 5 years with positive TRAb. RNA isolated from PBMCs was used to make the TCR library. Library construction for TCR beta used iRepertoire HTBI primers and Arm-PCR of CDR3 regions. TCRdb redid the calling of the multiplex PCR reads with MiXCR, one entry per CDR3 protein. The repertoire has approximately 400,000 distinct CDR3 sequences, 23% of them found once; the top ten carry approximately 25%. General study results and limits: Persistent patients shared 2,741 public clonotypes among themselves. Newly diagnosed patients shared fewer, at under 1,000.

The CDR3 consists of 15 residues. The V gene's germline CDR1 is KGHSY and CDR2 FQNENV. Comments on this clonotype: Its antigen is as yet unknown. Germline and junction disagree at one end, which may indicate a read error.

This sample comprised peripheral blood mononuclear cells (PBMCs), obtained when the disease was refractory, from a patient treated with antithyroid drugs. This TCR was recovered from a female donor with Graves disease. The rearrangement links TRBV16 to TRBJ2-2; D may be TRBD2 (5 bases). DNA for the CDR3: TGTGCCAGCAGCCAATCCGGCAGGAACACCGGGGAGCCGTTTTTT. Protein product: CASSQSGRNTGEPFF.